This T cell receptor (beta chain) came from a study of shared clonotypes between healthy human individuals. Overall study findings and caveats: Naive subsets typically showed greater estimated richness than memory subsets. How much donors shared clonotypes was expected to be affected by sequencing depth.

The germline V and J ends were trimmed by 4 bases and 3 bases, with 13 bases remaining between them. The CDR3 totals 15 residues. The germline V gene has CDR1 MNHNS and CDR2 SASEGT. Cells designated naive CD8 were CD45RO-negative and were positively selected for CCR7, with terminally differentiated effector memory CD45RA+ cells excluded. Methods used by the authors: Without quality scores, immunoSEQ junctional reads could not be filtered like full-length reads. Assay: immunoSEQ multiplex PCR; the TCRdb copy retains only in-frame clones and omits some. V, J and clone size are those of that table, while D and trimming were read from the DNA. The sample contains about 800,000 clones, approximately 97% of which appear only once. Points on this clone: Its antigen is as yet unknown.

Sequencing used naive CD8+ T cells sorted from blood. This sequence originates from a young man in good health. The chain uses TRBV6-1 and TRBJ1-5; no firm D call. The CDR3 spells CASSGWIGPNQPQHF. CDR3 sequence (DNA): TGTGCCAGCAGTGGGTGGATAGGCCCCAATCAGCCCCAGCATTTT.